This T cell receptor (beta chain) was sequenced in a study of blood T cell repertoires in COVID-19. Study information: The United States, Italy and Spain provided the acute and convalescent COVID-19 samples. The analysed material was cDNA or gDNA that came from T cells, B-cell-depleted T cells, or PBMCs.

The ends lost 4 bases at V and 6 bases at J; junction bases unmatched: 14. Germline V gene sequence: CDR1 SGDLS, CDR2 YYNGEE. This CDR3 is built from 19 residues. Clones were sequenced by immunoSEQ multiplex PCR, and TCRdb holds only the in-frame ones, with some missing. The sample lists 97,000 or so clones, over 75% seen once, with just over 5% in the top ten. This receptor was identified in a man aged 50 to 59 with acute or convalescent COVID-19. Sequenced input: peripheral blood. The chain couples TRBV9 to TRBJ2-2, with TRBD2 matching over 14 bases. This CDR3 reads CASSFSAGTSGSSAGELFF. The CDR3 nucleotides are TGTGCCAGCAGCTTTTCCGCCGGGACTAGCGGGAGCAGCGCCGGGGAGCTGTTTTTT. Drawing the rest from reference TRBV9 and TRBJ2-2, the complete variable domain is DSGVTQTPKHLITATGQRVTLRCSPRSGDLSVYWYQQSLDQGLQFLIQYYNGEERAKGNILERFSAQQFPDLHSELNLSSLELGDSALYFCASSFSAGTSGSSAGELFFGEGSRLTVL.